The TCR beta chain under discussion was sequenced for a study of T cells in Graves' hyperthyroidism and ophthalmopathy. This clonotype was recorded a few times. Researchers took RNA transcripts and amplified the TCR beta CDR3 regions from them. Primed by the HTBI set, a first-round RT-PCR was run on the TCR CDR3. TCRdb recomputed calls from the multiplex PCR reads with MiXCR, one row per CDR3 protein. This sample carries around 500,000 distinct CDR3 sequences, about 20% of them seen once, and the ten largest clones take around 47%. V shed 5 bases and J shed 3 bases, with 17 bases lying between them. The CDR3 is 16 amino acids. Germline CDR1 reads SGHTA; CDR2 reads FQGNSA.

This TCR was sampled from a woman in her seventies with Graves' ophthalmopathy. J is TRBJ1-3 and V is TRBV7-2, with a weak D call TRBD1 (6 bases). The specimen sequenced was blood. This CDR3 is CASSLERGGHGNTIYF. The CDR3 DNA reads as TGTGCCAGCAGCCTAGAGAGGGGGGGGCATGGAAACACCATATATTTT.